The TCR beta chain described here comes from a study of immune evolution from preneoplasia to lung adenocarcinoma. Germline V CDR1 and CDR2: SGHKS, YYEKEE (reference sequence). The CDR3 spans 17 residues. V shed 0 bases and J shed 0 bases, with 12 bases lying between them. Histologic diagnosis was independently verified by two lung pathologists. Generated by immunoSEQ multiplex PCR, the TCRdb table keeps only in-frame clones and is missing some. The profile shows about 11,000 clones, more than 70% of them singletons. Study-wide points: Top clone frequencies peaked in normal lung, apparently declining through invasive adenocarcinoma.

Points on this clone: Its specificity is not known.

The receptor was derived from a person aged 55 to 70 with lung adenocarcinoma. Some clones in this sample may be carry-over from other donors' samples. The rearrangement links TRBV5-5 to TRBJ2-2; D perhaps matches TRBD1 (5 bases). The sequencing sample was made of FFPE normal lung tissue adjacent to the tumor. The CDR3 here is CASSLDLQGPNTGELFF. The CDR3 DNA reads as TGTGCCAGCAGCTTGGATTTGCAGGGCCCGAACACCGGGGAGCTGTTTTTT.